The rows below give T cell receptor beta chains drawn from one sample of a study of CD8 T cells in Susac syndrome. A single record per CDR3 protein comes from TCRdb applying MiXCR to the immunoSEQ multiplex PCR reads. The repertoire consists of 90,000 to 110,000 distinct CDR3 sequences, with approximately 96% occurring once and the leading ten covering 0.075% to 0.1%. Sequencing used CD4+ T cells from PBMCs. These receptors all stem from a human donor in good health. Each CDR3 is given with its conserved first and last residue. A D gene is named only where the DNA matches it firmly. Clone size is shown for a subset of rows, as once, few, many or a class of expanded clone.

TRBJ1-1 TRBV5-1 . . CASSLVGAANTEAFF TGCGCCAGCAGCTTGGTGGGAGCTGCGAACACTGAAGCTTTCTTT
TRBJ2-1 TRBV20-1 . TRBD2 CSALLEGLAGQEQFF TGCAGTGCTCTCTTAGAGGGACTAGCCGGCCAAGAGCAGTTCTTC
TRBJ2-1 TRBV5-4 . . CASSWTGTSGEQFF TGTGCCAGCAGCTGGACCGGGACTTCCGGAGAGCAGTTCTTC
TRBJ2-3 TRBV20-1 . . CSVPHYVGNTDTQYF TGCAGTGTCCCCCATTACGTGGGAAACACAGATACGCAGTATTTT
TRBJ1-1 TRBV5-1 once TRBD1 CASSAGQGMNTEAFF TGCGCCAGCAGCGCCGGACAGGGGATGAACACTGAAGCTTTCTTT
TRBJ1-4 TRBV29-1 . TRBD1 CSVHEQGAVDEKLFF TGCAGCGTTCACGAACAGGGGGCAGTGGATGAAAAACTGTTTTTT
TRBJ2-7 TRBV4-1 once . CASSQDQGSQREQYF TGCGCCAGCAGCCAAGATCAAGGCTCTCAGCGCGAGCAGTACTTC
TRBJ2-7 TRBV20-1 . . CSARDTGGKAYEQYF TGCAGTGCTAGAGATACTGGGGGCAAGGCCTACGAGCAGTACTTC
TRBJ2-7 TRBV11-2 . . CASSLQGWVVDEQYF TGTGCCAGCAGCTTACAGGGTTGGGTAGTCGACGAGCAGTACTTC
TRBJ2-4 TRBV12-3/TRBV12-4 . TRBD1 CASSPGQQNIQYF TGTGCCAGCAGCCCGGGACAGCAAAACATTCAGTACTTC
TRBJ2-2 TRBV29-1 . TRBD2 CSVRTSGGPGELFF TGCAGCGTCCGGACTAGCGGGGGTCCCGGGGAGCTGTTTTTT
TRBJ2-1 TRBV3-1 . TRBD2 CASSQELLAAGGPVEQFF TGTGCCAGCAGCCAAGAACTCCTAGCGGCGGGGGGGCCGGTTGAGCAGTTCTTC
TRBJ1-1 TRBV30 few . CAWSGSVVRAFF TGTGCCTGGAGTGGGTCGGTGGTCCGAGCTTTCTTT
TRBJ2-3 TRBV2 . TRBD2 CASIPGAGGPADTQYF TGTGCCAGCATCCCCGGAGCGGGGGGGCCCGCAGATACGCAGTATTTT
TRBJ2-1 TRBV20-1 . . CSARDPSGREQFF TGCAGTGCTAGAGACCCGAGCGGACGTGAGCAGTTCTTC
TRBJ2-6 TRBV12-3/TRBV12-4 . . CASSAIVSGANVLTF TGTGCCAGCAGTGCGATAGTCTCTGGGGCCAACGTCCTGACTTTC
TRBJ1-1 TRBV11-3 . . CASSFRQGNTEAFF TGTGCCAGCAGCTTTCGGCAGGGGAACACTGAAGCTTTCTTT
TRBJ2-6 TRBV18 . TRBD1 CASSLGTASGANVLTF TGTGCCAGCTCACTAGGGACAGCCTCTGGGGCCAACGTCCTGACTTTC
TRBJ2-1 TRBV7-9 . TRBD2 CASSFVPGLHPAEQFF TGTGCCAGCAGCTTTGTCCCGGGACTACACCCGGCTGAGCAGTTCTTC
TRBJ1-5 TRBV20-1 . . CSARDKRTYQPQHF TGCAGTGCTAGAGACAAGAGGACATATCAGCCCCAGCATTTT
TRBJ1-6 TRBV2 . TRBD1 CASNTQGGSPLHF TGTGCCAGCAATACCCAGGGGGGTTCACCCCTCCACTTT
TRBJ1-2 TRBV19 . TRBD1 CASSGQAFNYGYTF TGTGCCAGTAGTGGACAGGCCTTTAACTATGGCTACACCTTC
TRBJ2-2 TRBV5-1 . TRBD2 CASSFGGRDTGELFF TGCGCCAGCAGCTTCGGAGGGAGGGACACCGGGGAGCTGTTTTTT
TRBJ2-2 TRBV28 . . CASERPVGVAGELFF TGTGCCAGCGAGAGGCCTGTGGGGGTCGCCGGGGAGCTGTTTTTT
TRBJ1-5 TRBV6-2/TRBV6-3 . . CASKWTDNQPQHF TGTGCCAGCAAGTGGACGGACAATCAGCCCCAGCATTTT
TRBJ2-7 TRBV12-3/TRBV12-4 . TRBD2 CASSGPRGRLAGREQYF TGTGCCAGCAGTGGCCCCAGAGGGCGACTAGCGGGGCGCGAGCAGTACTTC
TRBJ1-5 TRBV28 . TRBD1 CASSLGTGGVGNQPQHF TGTGCCAGCAGTTTGGGGACAGGGGGCGTAGGCAATCAGCCCCAGCATTTT
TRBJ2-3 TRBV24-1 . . CATLKGGTDTQYF TGTGCCACCCTTAAGGGGGGAACAGATACGCAGTATTTT
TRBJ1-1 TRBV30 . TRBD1 CAWKRDRGFISTEAFF TGTGCCTGGAAACGGGACAGGGGTTTTATTAGCACTGAAGCTTTCTTT
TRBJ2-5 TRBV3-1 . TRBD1 CASSLRDRGRETQYF TGTGCCAGCAGCCTCCGGGACAGGGGACGAGAGACCCAGTACTTC
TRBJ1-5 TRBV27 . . CASSNRRGGINQPQHF TGTGCCAGCAGTAACCGTAGAGGGGGGATTAATCAGCCCCAGCATTTT
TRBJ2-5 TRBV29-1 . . CSVTGVWGETQYF TGCAGCGTAACGGGGGTTTGGGGAGAGACCCAGTACTTC
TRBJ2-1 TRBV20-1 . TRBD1 CSARNIWGQGDNEQFF TGCAGTGCTAGAAATATCTGGGGACAGGGGGACAATGAGCAGTTCTTC
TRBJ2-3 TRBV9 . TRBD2 CASSVDSGSRTDTQYF TGTGCCAGCAGCGTAGATAGCGGGAGCCGCACAGATACGCAGTATTTT
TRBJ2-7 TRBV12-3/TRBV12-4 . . CASSSPGWAFSYEQYF TGTGCCAGCAGTTCCCCGGGGTGGGCCTTCTCCTACGAGCAGTACTTC
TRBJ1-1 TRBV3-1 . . CASSQTTSEAFF TGTGCCAGCAGCCAAACCACCTCTGAAGCTTTCTTT
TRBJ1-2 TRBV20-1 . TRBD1 CSGIHPGQGNYGYTF TGCAGTGGCATACATCCGGGACAGGGGAACTATGGCTACACCTTC
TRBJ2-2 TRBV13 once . CASSRTLHRELFF TGTGCCAGCAGCCGGACACTTCACCGGGAGCTGTTTTTT
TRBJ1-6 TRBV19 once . CASTALQGAYNSPLHF TGTGCCAGTACCGCATTACAGGGTGCCTATAATTCACCCCTCCACTTT
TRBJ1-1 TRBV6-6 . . CASSYQGGTPEAFF TGTGCCAGCAGTTACCAGGGAGGGACCCCTGAAGCTTTCTTT
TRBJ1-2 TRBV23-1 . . CASSNEPGHYGYTF TGCGCCAGCAGTAACGAACCGGGACACTATGGCTACACCTTC
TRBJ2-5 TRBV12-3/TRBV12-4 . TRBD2 CASSFGEGETQYF TGTGCCAGCAGCTTTGGGGAGGGGGAGACCCAGTACTTC
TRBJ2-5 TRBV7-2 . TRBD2 CASSLGSGRKLQETQYF TGTGCCAGCAGCTTAGGTAGCGGGAGGAAACTCCAAGAGACCCAGTACTTC
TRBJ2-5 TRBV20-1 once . CSARDRGQARETQYF TGCAGTGCTAGAGATCGGGGTCAGGCCCGGGAGACCCAGTACTTC